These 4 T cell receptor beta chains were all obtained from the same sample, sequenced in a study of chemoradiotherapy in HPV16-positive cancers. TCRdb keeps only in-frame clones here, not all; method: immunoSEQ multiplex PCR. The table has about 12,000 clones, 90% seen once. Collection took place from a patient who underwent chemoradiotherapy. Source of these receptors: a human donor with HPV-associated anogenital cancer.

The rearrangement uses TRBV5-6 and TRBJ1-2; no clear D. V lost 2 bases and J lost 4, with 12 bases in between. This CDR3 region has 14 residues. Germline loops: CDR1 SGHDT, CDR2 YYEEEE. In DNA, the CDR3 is TGTGCCAGCAGCTTCATTCAGTTCGCCTATGGCTACACCTTC. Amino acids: CASSFIQFAYGYTF.

CDR3 sequence reads: CATSAGAVPEQFF. Written as DNA, the CDR3 is TGTGCCACCTCAGCGGGAGCAGTCCCCGAGCAGTTCTTC. The chain employs TRBV15 and TRBJ2-1; TRBD2 aligns across 8 bases. This CDR3 has 13 amino acids. J was trimmed by 10 bases and V by 8 bases; bases with no gene match: 10. CDR1 and CDR2 from the germline V gene are LNHNV and YYDKDF (reference sequence).

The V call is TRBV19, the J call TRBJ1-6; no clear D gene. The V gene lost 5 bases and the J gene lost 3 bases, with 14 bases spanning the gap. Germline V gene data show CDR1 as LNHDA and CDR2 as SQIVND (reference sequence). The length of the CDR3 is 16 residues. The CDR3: CASSPIQRIYNSPLHF. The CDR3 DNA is TGTGCCAGTAGTCCGATCCAACGGATCTATAATTCACCCCTCCACTTT.

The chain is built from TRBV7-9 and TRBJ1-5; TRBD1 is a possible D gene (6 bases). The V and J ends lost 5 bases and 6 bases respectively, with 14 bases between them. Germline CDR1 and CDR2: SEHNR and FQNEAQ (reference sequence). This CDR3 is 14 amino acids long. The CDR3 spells CASSLGGQGQPQHF. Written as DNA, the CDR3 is TGTGCCAGCAGCCTAGGGGGGCAGGGTCAGCCCCAGCATTTT.